Below are 23 T cell receptor beta chains sequenced from a single sample in a study of blood T cell repertoires in COVID-19. Using immunoSEQ multiplex PCR, the repertoire was profiled, and TCRdb retains in-frame clones only, with some absent. This sample yields 63,000 or so clones, of which 82% are seen a single time; about 16% belongs to the top ten. Sequences were obtained from peripheral blood. These receptors were taken from an older man with active COVID-19.

The V call is TRBV5-1, the J call TRBJ2-5, with TRBD2 as a possible D gene (5 bases). V was shortened by 4 bases and J by 7 bases, with 20 bases between the two germline ends. The length of the CDR3 is 15 residues. Germline CDR1 is SGHRS and CDR2 is YFSETQ. CDR3 sequence reads: CASSPIADGEGTQYF. The DNA of the CDR3 is TGCGCCAGCAGCCCGATTGCCGACGGGGAAGGGACCCAGTACTTC.

V usage is TRBV7-2 and J usage is TRBJ1-2; tentatively, D is TRBD1 (6 bases). Germline values: CDR1 SGHTA, CDR2 FQGNSA. V was shortened by 3 bases and J by 8 bases, with 16 bases between the two germline ends. The CDR3 runs to 14 residues. CDR3 nucleotide sequence: TGTGCCAGCAGCTTGGTCGTGGGGACATCCGGCTACACCTTC. Translated, it gives CASSLVVGTSGYTF.

V is TRBV12-3 or TRBV12-4 and J is TRBJ1-1, with D perhaps matching TRBD1 (5 bases). The CDR3 runs to 13 residues. Trimming took off 0 bases at V and 11 bases at J, with 13 bases between the two ends. CDR3 bases: TGTGCCAGCAGTTTAGCGGGGGGACTTGGGGCTTTCTTT. Translated: CASSLAGGLGAFF.

Only a few counts were recorded for this clone. The rearrangement links TRBV27 to TRBJ2-5; D is possibly TRBD2 (6 bases). In germline, CDR1 is MNHEY, CDR2 SMNVEV (reference sequence). V was pared by 5 bases and J by 7 bases, with 29 bases between. The CDR3 loop spans 18 amino acids. The CDR3 DNA reads as TGTGCCAGCAGTCGATCCGGGACTGCTACCGGCAGGAGAGCGACCCAGTACTTC. It encodes CASSRSGTATGRRATQYF.

The V call is TRBV9, the J call TRBJ2-1, with 11 positions matching TRBD2. Germline trimming cut 0 bases from V and 5 bases from J; bases unmatched to any gene: 4. This CDR3 region has 16 residues. Looked up from germline, CDR1 is SGDLS and CDR2 is YYNGEE. This CDR3 reads CASSVGRLAGNNEQFF. In DNA, the CDR3 is TGTGCCAGCAGCGTAGGCCGACTAGCGGGGAACAATGAGCAGTTCTTC.

The chain has TRBV25-1 and TRBJ2-7; possible D gene TRBD1, 6 bases. V lost 4 bases to trimming and J lost 5 bases, with 18 bases between them. The CDR3 totals 15 residues. In germline, CDR1 is MGHDK, CDR2 SYGVNS. The CDR3 DNA sequence: TGTGCCAGCAGTGCCAACCGGGACAAAAACAACGAGCAGTACTTC. Its protein product is CASSANRDKNNEQYF.

The chain carries TRBV5-1 and TRBJ2-1; 12 bases fit TRBD2. The V and J ends lost 4 bases and 4 bases, in that order; junction bases with no gene match: 6. Germline CDR1 SGHRS, CDR2 YFSETQ. This CDR3 contains 16 residues. The CDR3 here is CASSPSGREGYNEQFF. Here the CDR3 DNA reads TGCGCCAGCAGCCCTAGCGGGAGGGAGGGATACAATGAGCAGTTCTTC.

V and J are TRBV4-1 and TRBJ2-2; 7 nucleotides agree with TRBD2. V was clipped by 0 bases and J by 6 bases; unmatched bases: 4. The CDR3 has 15 residues. Germline V CDR1 and CDR2: MGHRA, YSYEKL. The CDR3 sequence is CASSQDGAGAGELFF. The CDR3 bases are TGCGCCAGCAGCCAAGACGGGGCGGGGGCCGGGGAGCTGTTTTTT.

This rearrangement joins TRBV27 to TRBJ1-1; 11 positions agree with TRBD1. This CDR3 is built from 15 residues. Trimming at V came to 7 bases and at J to 6 bases, leaving 10 bases not matched to a gene. Germline assignment: CDR1 MNHEY and CDR2 SMNVEV (reference sequence). The CDR3 DNA reads TGTGCCAGCACTCCAAGAGGGACAGGGGGGTCTGAAGCTTTCTTT. Translated: CASTPRGTGGSEAFF.

This clone was seen a few times. The genes are TRBV10-2 and TRBJ1-3; weak D call: TRBD1 (6 bases). Germline V gene lookup returns CDR1 WSHSY and CDR2 SAAADI. This CDR3 region has 13 residues. Trimming removed 10 bases from V and 3 bases from J, with 13 bases in between. Here the CDR3 reads CATTSGVGNTIYF. Written as DNA, the CDR3 is TGCGCCACTACGTCAGGGGTTGGAAACACCATATATTTT.

The chain employs TRBV7-6 and TRBJ1-2; D is uncertain. V was trimmed by 6 bases and J by 4 bases, leaving 18 bases between them. The CDR3 has 15 amino acids. Germline CDR1 and CDR2: SGHVS and FNYEAQ. The CDR3, as DNA: TGTGCCAGCAGTCAACTTAATACAGTACCCTATGGCTACACCTTC. It encodes CASSQLNTVPYGYTF.

The chain joins TRBV12-3 or TRBV12-4 to TRBJ2-2, with D unresolved. Trimming shortened V by 3 bases and J by 6 bases, and 5 bases separated the two germline ends. The CDR3 sequence is 12 residues long. CDR3 in amino acids: CASSFFPGELFF. CDR3 in DNA: TGTGCCAGCAGTTTCTTCCCCGGGGAGCTGTTTTTT.

Worth noting for this clone: At one boundary the junction diverges from the germline segment, which might be a read error. The chain couples TRBV3-1 (or the pseudogene TRBV3-2) to TRBJ2-5; a possible D gene is TRBD2 (5 bases). The CDR3 is made up of 14 amino acids. Germline values: CDR1 LGHDT, CDR2 YNNKEL (reference sequence). The CDR3 loop reads CASSQDLSHSGGHF. DNA of the CDR3: TGTGCCAGCAGCCAAGATCTTTCACACTCCGGCGGGCACTTC.

The rearrangement uses TRBV5-4 and TRBJ2-1; 7 nucleotides line up with TRBD2. V was pared by 6 bases and J by 0 bases, with 3 bases of the junction left unmatched. This CDR3 region has 14 residues. The V gene's germline CDR1 is SGHNT and CDR2 YYREEE (reference sequence). This CDR3 is CASTGTNSYNEQFF. In DNA, the CDR3 is TGTGCCAGCACCGGGACTAACTCCTACAATGAGCAGTTCTTC.

The rearrangement uses TRBV3-1 (or the pseudogene TRBV3-2) and TRBJ1-2; tentatively, D is TRBD1 (6 bases). The CDR3 contains 14 residues. V lost 4 bases to trimming and J lost 2 bases, with 11 bases between them. Germline lookup yields CDR1 LGHDT and CDR2 YNNKEL (reference sequence). The CDR3 DNA follows: TGTGCCAGCAGCCCAAGGACAGAAAACTATGGCTACACCTTC. Encoded protein: CASSPRTENYGYTF.

V usage is TRBV19 and J usage is TRBJ2-5; no clear D. Trimming removed 1 base at V and 2 bases at J, with 8 bases between. CDR1 LNHDA and CDR2 SQIVND come from the germline V gene (reference sequence). The CDR3 runs to 14 residues. For the CDR3, the DNA is TGTGCCAGTAGTATAGGATCCGCGCAAGAGACCCAGTACTTC. As protein: CASSIGSAQETQYF. Complete variable domain (other parts from reference TRBV19 and TRBJ2-5): DGGITQSPKYLFRKEGQNVTLSCEQNLNHDAMYWYRQDPGQGLRLIYYSQIVNDFQKGDIAEGYSVSREKKESFPLTVTSAQKNPTAFYLCASSIGSAQETQYFGPGTRLLVL.

This chain links TRBV6-6 with TRBJ1-2; a possible D gene is TRBD1 (5 bases). The CDR3 has 13 residues. Germline CDR1 reads MNHNY; CDR2 reads SVGAGI (reference sequence). Trimming took off 2 bases at V and 8 bases at J, with 12 bases between the two ends. The CDR3 nucleotides are TGTGCCAGCAGTTACCCTCGGGGGGAAGGCTACACCTTC. Translating gives CASSYPRGEGYTF.

V gene TRBV5-1 combines with J gene TRBJ2-3, with 8 bases that match TRBD2. CDR1 is SGHRS, CDR2 YFSETQ, per germline. V shed 4 bases and J 0 bases; nucleotides not matched to a gene: 4. The CDR3 runs to 15 residues. The CDR3 is CASSEGLVSTDTQYF. DNA of the CDR3: TGCGCCAGCAGCGAGGGACTAGTGAGCACAGATACGCAGTATTTT.

Here the CDR3 DNA reads TGCGCCAGCAGCCAAGATGGGGGCGGCAATCAGCCCCAGCATTTT. Amino acid sequence: CASSQDGGGNQPQHF. The rearrangement joins TRBV4-3 to TRBJ1-5; D is possibly TRBD1 (6 bases). V lost 0 bases and J 2 bases, leaving 8 bases between the germline ends. This CDR3 comprises 15 residues. Looked up from germline, CDR1 is LGHNA and CDR2 is YSLEER.

The chain recombines TRBV4-2 with TRBJ2-5, with 8 positions matching TRBD1. Germline CDR1 LGHNA, CDR2 YNFKEQ. This CDR3 spans 15 amino acids. Trimming removed 2 bases from V and 2 bases from J; junction bases left unmatched: 4. In DNA, the CDR3 is TGTGCCAGCAGCCAACCGGACAGGGATCAAGAGACCCAGTACTTC. Protein product: CASSQPDRDQETQYF.

The chain uses TRBV7-2 and TRBJ2-7, with D tentatively TRBD1 (5 bases). V lost 1 base, J lost 3 bases, and 13 bases lay in between. The CDR3 length is 15 residues. Germline lookup yields CDR1 SGHTA and CDR2 FQGNSA. Here the CDR3 reads CASSLVTGEGYEQYF. The DNA for the CDR3 is TGTGCCAGCAGCTTAGTCACAGGAGAAGGCTACGAGCAGTACTTC.

This clone was counted a few times. V usage is TRBV11-2 and J usage is TRBJ1-2, with D maybe TRBD1 (6 bases). Germline lookup yields CDR1 SGHAT and CDR2 FQNNGV. V was clipped by 6 bases and J by 4 bases, with 12 bases between them. The CDR3 covers 13 residues. The CDR3 nucleotides read TGTGCCAGCAGACAGGGCGGTAGCTATGGCTACACCTTC. Translating it yields CASRQGGSYGYTF. The full variable domain, its missing parts supplied by reference TRBV11-2 and TRBJ1-2, is EAGVAQSPRYKIIEKRQSVAFWCNPISGHATLYWYQQILGQGPKLLIQFQNNGVVDDSQLPKDRFSAERLKGVDSTLKIQPAKLEDSAVYLCASRQGGSYGYTFGSGTRLTVV.

The chain employs TRBV7-2 and TRBJ2-4, with 7 bases identical to TRBD2. The V gene end was trimmed by 5 bases and the J gene end by 2 bases; junction bases not matched to a gene: 6. The CDR3 runs 15 residues. Germline loops: CDR1 SGHTA, CDR2 FQGNSA. This CDR3 reads CASSASGNTKNIQYF. CDR3 coding DNA: TGTGCCAGCAGCGCGAGCGGGAATACCAAAAACATTCAGTACTTC.